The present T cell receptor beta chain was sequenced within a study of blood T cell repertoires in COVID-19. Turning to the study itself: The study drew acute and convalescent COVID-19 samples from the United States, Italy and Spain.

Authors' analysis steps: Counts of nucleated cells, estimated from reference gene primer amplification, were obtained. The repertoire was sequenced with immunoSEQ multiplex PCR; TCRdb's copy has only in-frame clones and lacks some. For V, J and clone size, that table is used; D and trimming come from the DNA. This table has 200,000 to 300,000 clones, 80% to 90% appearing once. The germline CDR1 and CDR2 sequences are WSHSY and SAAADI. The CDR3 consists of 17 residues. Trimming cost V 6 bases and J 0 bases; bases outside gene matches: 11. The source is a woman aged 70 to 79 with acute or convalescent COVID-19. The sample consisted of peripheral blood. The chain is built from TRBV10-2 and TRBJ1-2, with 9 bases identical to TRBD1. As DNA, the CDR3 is TGCGCCAGCAGAGGAACAGGGGGCTGGGAATCTAACTATGGCTACACCTTC. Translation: CASRGTGGWESNYGYTF.